Sequencing of this T cell receptor beta chain was carried out in a study of cytomegalovirus exposure and HLA in healthy donors. 60 Vbeta and 13 Jbeta primers were used in PCR. In the authors' methods: Roughly 10 million shared chains were among 80 million or so unique TCR beta chains counted in a later analysis. The protocol was immunoSEQ multiplex PCR, while the TCRdb copy is restricted to in-frame clones and leaves out a portion. V and J calls and clone size are given by that table; D and trimming were obtained from the DNA. Of some 170,000 clones in the sample, roughly four fifths were seen once. Trimming left V 1 base short and J 7 bases short, with 5 bases between. Per the germline V gene, CDR1 is LNHDA and CDR2 is SQIVND (reference sequence). This CDR3 spans 12 amino acids. Worth noting for this clone: Antigen specificity is unknown.

Notes on the study in general: Common viral pathogens (according to a later analysis) appeared linked to several of the most significant clusters. The authors later linked a missense DCLRE1C variant to TCR beta V- and J-gene trimming. No immune exposure information besides CMV serostatus was available.

The chain carries TRBV19 and TRBJ2-1; D is perhaps TRBD2 (5 bases). Sequences were obtained from PBMCs. The receptor was derived from a man in his fifties or sixties in good health and CMV-seropositive. The CDR3 protein is CASSIAGNEQFF. DNA of the CDR3: TGTGCCAGTAGTATAGCGGGGAATGAGCAGTTCTTC.